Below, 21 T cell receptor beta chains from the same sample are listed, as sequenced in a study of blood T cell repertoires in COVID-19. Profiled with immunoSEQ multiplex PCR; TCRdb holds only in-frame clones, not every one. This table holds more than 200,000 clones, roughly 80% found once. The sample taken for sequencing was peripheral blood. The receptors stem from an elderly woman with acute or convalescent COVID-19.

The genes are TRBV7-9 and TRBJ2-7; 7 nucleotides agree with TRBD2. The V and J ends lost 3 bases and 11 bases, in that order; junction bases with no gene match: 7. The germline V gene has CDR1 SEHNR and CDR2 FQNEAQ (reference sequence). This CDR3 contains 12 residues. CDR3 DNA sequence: TGTGCCAGCAGCTTGACGCTAGCGGAAGAGTACTTC. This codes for CASSLTLAEEYF.

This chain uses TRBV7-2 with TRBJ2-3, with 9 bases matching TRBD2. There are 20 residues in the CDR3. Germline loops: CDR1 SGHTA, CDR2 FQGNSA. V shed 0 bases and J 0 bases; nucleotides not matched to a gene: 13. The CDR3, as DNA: TGTGCCAGCAGCTTAGCAGTCCTGGCTAGCGGGGCCGCTAGCACAGATACGCAGTATTTT. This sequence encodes CASSLAVLASGAASTDTQYF.

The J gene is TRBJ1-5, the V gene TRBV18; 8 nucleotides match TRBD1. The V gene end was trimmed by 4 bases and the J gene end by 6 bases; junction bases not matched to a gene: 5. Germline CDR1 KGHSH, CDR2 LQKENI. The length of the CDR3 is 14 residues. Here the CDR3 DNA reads TGTGCCAGCTCACTAGACAGGGGCGGTCAGCCCCAGCATTTT. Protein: CASSLDRGGQPQHF.

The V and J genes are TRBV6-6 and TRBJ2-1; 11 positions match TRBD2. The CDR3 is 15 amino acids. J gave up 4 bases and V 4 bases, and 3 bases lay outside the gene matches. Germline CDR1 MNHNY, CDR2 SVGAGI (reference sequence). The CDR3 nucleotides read TGTGCCAGCAGTTCTAGCGGGGGGCCTTACAATGAGCAGTTCTTC. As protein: CASSSSGGPYNEQFF.

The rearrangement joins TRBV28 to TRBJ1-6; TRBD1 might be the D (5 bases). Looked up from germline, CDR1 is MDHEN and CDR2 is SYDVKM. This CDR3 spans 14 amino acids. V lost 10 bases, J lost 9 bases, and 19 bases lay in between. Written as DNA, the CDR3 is TGTGCCACCGGGACGTCGGGAGGAATTTCACCCCTCCACTTT. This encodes CATGTSGGISPLHF.

CDR3 coding DNA: TGCGCCAGCAGCCAAGGAAGGGGTCGCAGCGGAAACACCATATATTTT. Translated, it gives CASSQGRGRSGNTIYF. This chain connects TRBV4-1 to TRBJ1-3; tentatively, D is TRBD1 (5 bases). The germline V gene has CDR1 MGHRA and CDR2 YSYEKL. Between the trimmed V and J ends, which lost 1 base and 4 bases, there was a span of 14 bases. The CDR3 has 16 amino acids.

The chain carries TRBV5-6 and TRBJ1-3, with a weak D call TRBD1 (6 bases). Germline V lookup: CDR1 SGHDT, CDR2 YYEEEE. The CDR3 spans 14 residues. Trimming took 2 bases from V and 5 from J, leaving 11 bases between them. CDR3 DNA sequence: TGTGCCAGCAGCTTACAGGGAAACAGAAACACCATATATTTT. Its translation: CASSLQGNRNTIYF.

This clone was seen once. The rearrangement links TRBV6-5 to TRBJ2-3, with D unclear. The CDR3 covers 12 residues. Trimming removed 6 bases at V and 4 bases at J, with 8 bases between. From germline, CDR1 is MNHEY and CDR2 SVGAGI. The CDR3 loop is CASRQVADTQYF. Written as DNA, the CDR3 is TGTGCCAGCAGGCAGGTGGCAGATACGCAGTATTTT.

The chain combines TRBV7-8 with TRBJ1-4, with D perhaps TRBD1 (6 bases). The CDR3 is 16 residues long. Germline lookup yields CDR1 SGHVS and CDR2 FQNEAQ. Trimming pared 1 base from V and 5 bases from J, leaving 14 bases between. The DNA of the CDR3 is TGTGCCAGCAGCTTAGGGCACAGGGCGTTAAATGAAAAACTGTTTTTT. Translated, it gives CASSLGHRALNEKLFF.

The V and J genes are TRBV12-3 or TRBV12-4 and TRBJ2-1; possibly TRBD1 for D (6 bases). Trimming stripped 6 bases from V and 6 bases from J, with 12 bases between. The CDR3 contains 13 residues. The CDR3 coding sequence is TGTGCCAGCAGGAGGGGGAAAGGCAATGAGCAGTTCTTC. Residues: CASRRGKGNEQFF.

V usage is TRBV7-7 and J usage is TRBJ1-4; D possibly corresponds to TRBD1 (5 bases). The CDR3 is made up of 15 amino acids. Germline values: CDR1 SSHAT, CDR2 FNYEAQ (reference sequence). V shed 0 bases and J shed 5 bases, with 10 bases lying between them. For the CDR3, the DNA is TGTGCCAGCAGCTTAGCGCGGGGGAGAAATGAAAAACTGTTTTTT. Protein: CASSLARGRNEKLFF. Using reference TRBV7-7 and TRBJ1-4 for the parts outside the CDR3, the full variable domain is GAGVSQSPRYKVTKRGQDVTLRCDPISSHATLYWYQQALGQGPEFLTYFNYEAQPDKSGLPSDRFSAERPEGSISTLTIQRTEQRDSAMYRCASSLARGRNEKLFFGSGTQLSVL.

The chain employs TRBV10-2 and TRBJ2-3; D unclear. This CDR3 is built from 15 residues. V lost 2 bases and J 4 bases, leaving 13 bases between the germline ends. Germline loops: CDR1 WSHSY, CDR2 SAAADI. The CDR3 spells CASSEEGDWADTQYF. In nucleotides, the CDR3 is TGCGCCAGCAGTGAGGAAGGTGACTGGGCAGATACGCAGTATTTT.

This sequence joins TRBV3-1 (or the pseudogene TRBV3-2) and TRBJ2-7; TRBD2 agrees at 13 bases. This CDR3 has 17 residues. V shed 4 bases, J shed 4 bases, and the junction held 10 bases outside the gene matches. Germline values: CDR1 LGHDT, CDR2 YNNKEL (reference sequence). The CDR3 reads CASSLSSLTSGGYEQYF. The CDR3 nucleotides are TGTGCCAGCAGCCTCTCCTCTCTGACTAGCGGGGGGTACGAGCAGTACTTC.

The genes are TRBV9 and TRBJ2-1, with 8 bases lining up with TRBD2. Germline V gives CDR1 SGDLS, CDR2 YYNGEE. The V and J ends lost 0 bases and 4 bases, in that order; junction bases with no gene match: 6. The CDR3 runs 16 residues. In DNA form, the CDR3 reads TGTGCCAGCAGCGTAGACGGGGGGGCCGCGTACAATGAGCAGTTCTTC. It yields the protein CASSVDGGAAYNEQFF.

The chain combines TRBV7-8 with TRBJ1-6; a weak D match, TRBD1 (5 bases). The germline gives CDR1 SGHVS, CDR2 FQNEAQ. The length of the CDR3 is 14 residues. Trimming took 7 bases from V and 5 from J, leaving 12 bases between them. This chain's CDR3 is CASNRDSDNSPLHF. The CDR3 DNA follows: TGTGCCAGCAACCGGGACTCAGATAATTCACCCCTCCACTTT. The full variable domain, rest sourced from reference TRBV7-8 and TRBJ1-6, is GAGVSQSPRYKVAKRGQDVALRCDPISGHVSLFWYQQALGQGPEFLTYFQNEAQLDKSGLPSDRFFAERPEGSVSTLKIQRTQQEDSAVYLCASNRDSDNSPLHFGNGTRLTVT.

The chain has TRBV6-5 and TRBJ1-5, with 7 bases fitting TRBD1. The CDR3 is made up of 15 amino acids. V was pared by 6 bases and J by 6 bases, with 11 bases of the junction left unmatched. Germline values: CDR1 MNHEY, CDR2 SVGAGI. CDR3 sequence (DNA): TGTGCCAGCAGCGTCATGAGGGGGCAAGGTCAGCCCCAGCATTTT. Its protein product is CASSVMRGQGQPQHF.

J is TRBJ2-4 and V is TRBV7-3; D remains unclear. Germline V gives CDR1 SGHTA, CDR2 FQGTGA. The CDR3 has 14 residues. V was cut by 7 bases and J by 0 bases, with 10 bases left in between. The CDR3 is CASTQWLAKNIQYF. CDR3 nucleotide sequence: TGTGCCAGCACCCAGTGGTTAGCCAAAAACATTCAGTACTTC.

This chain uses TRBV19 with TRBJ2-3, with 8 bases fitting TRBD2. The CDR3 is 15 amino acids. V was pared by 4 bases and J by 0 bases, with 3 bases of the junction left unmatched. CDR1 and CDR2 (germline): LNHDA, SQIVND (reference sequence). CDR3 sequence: CASSKTSGSTDTQYF. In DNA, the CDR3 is TGTGCCAGTAGTAAAACTAGCGGAAGCACAGATACGCAGTATTTT.

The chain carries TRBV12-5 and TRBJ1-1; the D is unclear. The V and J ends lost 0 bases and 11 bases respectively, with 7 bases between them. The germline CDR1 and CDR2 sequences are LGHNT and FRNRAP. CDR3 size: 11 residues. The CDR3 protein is CASGLVPGAFF. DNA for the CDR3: TGTGCTAGTGGTTTGGTACCGGGGGCTTTCTTT.

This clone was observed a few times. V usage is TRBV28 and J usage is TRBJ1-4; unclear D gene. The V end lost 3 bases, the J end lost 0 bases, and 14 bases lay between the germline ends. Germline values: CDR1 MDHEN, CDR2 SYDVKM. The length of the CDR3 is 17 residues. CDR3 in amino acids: CASSFGRGWATNEKLFF. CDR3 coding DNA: TGTGCCAGCAGTTTCGGGAGAGGTTGGGCAACTAATGAAAAACTGTTTTTT.

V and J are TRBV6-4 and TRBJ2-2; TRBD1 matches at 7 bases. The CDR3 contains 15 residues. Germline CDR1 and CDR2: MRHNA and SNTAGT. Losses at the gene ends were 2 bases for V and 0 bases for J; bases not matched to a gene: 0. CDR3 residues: CASSDQGANTGELFF. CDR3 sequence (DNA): TGTGCCAGCAGTGACCAGGGGGCGAACACCGGGGAGCTGTTTTTT.